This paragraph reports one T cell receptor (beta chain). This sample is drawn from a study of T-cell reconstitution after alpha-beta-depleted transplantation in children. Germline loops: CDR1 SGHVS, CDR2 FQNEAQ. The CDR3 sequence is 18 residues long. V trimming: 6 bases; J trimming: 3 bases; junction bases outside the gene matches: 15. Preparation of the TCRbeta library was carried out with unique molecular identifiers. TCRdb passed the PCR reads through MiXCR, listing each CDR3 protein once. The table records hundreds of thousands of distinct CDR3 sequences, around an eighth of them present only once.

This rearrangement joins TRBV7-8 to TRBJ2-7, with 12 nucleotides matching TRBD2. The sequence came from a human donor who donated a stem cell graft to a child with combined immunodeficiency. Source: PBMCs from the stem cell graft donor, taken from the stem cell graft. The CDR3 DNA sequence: TGTGCCAGCAGTCCCGGTAGACTAGCGGGGGTCTTCCTCTACGAGCAGTACTTC. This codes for CASSPGRLAGVFLYEQYF.